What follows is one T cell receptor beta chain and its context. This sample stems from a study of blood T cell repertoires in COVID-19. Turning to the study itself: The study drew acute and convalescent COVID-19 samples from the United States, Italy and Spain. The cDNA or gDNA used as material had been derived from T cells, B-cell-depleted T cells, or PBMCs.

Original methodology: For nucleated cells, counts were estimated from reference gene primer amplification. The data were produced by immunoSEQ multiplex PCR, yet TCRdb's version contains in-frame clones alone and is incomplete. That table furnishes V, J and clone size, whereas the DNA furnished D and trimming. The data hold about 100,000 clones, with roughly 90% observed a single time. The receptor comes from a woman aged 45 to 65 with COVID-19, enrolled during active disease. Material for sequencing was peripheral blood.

CDR3 sequence (DNA): TGTGCCAGCAGTTCCCCGGGGGGAGGGAGTCACGAGCAGTACTTC. This codes for CASSSPGGGSHEQYF. V gene TRBV27 combines with J gene TRBJ2-7, with TRBD2 matching over 7 bases. Trimming removed 4 bases from V and 5 bases from J; junction bases left unmatched: 11. Germline V gives CDR1 MNHEY, CDR2 SMNVEV (reference sequence). This CDR3 has 15 amino acids.